This TCR beta chain derives from a study of T-cell memory formation after mild COVID-19 (dated by TCRdb to the early 2020s). Context from the whole study: TCR sequence clusters from the two donors were largely donor specific. In two donors, T-cell clones that expanded and contracted after mild COVID-19 were followed by sequencing TCRalpha and TCRbeta repertoires longitudinally. Two young, previously healthy adult volunteers made up the cohort, one male and one female.

Ficoll-Paque density gradient centrifugation was the method used to isolate PBMCs. This clonotype occurred a few times. Its target antigen remains unknown. No per-base quality is available; no much larger clone lies one base away. Study-wide findings and limitations: The study included only a couple of mild cases, and larger cohorts that include severe cases with pre-infection samples were judged to be necessary. Contracting CD4+ clones were located mainly in the CM and EM memory subsets, whereas CD8+ clones were found to be enriched in EMRA. Clones contracting from day 15 to 85 had balanced CD4/CD8 phenotypes, while a second wave expanding from day 15 to 37 was biased towards CD4+. SARS-CoV-2 specificity of the second-wave clones peaking on day 37 was not confirmed. Some responding clones were detected in pre-infection memory, which suggested that pre-existing cross-reactive memory T cells had joined the SARS-CoV-2 response.

The sequencing machine was an Illumina NovaSeq 6000. Using 5'RACE with constant-segment primers, TCRalpha and TCRbeta cDNA libraries were constructed, with sample barcodes and unique molecular identifiers added in the process. RNA was extracted from every sample with Trizol reagent. The libraries were amplified in two PCR steps, and the second step added a second sample barcode and Illumina TruSeq adapters. Sequencing of the libraries was done on an Illumina NovaSeq, producing 2 x 150 bp paired-end reads. Concerning the study's data processing: Demultiplexing of reads and collapsing into UMI-guided consensus sequences were performed with migec v1.2.7. Using mixcr v2.1.11, UMI consensuses were aligned to TRA and TRB V and J templates and then assembled into clonotypes. A clonotype was counted as expanded or contracted only if both edgeR and NoisET called the change significant, with noise models trained on biological replicates. For edgeR calls, a false discovery rate-adjusted p below 0.01 and a log2 fold-change threshold of 1 were applied. As an exploratory analysis of dynamics, max-normalized trajectories of the 1000 most abundant clonotypes were examined with PCA combined with hierarchical clustering. The CD4 or CD8 phenotype of responding clones was assigned using the separately sequenced CD4+ and CD8+ repertoires. Starting from the raw public reads, TCRdb applied fastp trimming at Q25, assembled clones with MiXCR and retained in-frame beta chains. One record per CDR3 amino acid sequence lists the most common genes and DNA. Clone size and V and J calls follow TCRdb, not the original study. The sample profile shows about 190,000 distinct CDR3 sequences; 20% to 25% of them were found once. The top ten hold 20% to 25% of the sample.

V and J lose 5 bases and 4 bases, and a span of 11 bases separates them. According to the germline V gene, CDR1 reads SNHLY and CDR2 reads FYNNEI. CDR3 length: 13 amino acids, cysteine to phenylalanine. Kept here is only the CDR3 DNA, which spans 39 bases and is read in frame from base 1. The clonotype originates from an adult woman who had mild COVID-19 (a few samples of this study predate the infection). The sample titles of this study are shuffled in the database, so cell type and time point are left out; the donor was told from shared clones. Sequenced input: PBMCs or a T cell subset sorted from them (not recorded which). Rearrangement joined TRBV2 to TRBJ1-1; possibly the D gene is TRBD1, per 6 matching bases. The CDR3 loop reads CASSWGGGTEAFF. The bases are TGTGCCAGCAGTTGGGGGGGCGGCACTGAAGCTTTCTTT. The full variable domain, completed from the reference TRBV2 and TRBJ1-1 proteins outside the CDR3, reads EPEVTQTPSHQVTQMGQEVILRCVPISNHLYFYWYRQILGQKVEFLVSFYNNEISEKSEIFDDQFSVERPDGSNFTLKIRSTKLEDSAMYFCASSWGGGTEAFFGQGTRLTVV.